This T cell receptor beta chain was captured in a study of blood T cell repertoires in COVID-19. As for the study in general: Samples taken during acute and convalescent COVID-19 were collected in the United States, Italy and Spain.

Between the trimmed V and J ends, which lost 3 bases and 2 bases, there was a span of 13 bases. The length of the CDR3 is 14 residues. In germline, CDR1 is SQVTM, CDR2 ANQGSEA. Per the study methods: Estimation of nucleated cell counts relied on the amplification of reference gene primers. Measured with immunoSEQ multiplex PCR; TCRdb has only the in-frame clones, and not every one. The V and J calls and clone size are taken from that table; D and trimming were inferred from the DNA. The data show 200,000 to 250,000 clones, 88% seen once. Participants were aged about 18 to 100 years from about two dozen US areas. Exposed volunteers were people who met a COVID-19 case within 2 weeks before study entry.

The sample consisted of PBMCs or T cells enriched from blood (not recorded which). The receptor was derived from a woman aged 25 to 39 who had been exposed to COVID-19. The J gene is TRBJ1-2, the V gene TRBV29-1; weak D call: TRBD1 (5 bases). CDR3 DNA sequence: TGCAGCGTTGAGATATGGGGCAGAAACTATGGCTACACCTTC. Amino acid sequence: CSVEIWGRNYGYTF.